A selection of T cell receptor beta chains follows, all from one sample in a study of T cell repertoires in cytomegalovirus infection. TCRdb re-derived calls from the reads in MiXCR, one entry per CDR3 protein. The table lists nearly 550,000 distinct CDR3 sequences, 16% of them singletons, with roughly a quarter in the top ten. What was sequenced was CD8+ T cells from PBMCs. Receptor source: a human donor in good health (CMV status not recorded). Some clones in this sample may be carry-over from other donors' samples. Each CDR3 is given with its conserved first and last residue. D genes are given only for firm matches. Clone size is not always given. Where it is, it says once, few, many or a class for expanded clones.

few,TRBJ1-3,NA,TRBV7-9,TGTGCCAGCAGCTCCGGACGGGGCTCCTATACTCGCGGAAACACCATATATTTT,CASSSGRGSYTRGNTIYF
many,TRBJ2-2,NA,TRBV7-9,TGTGCCAGCAGCAACTCGAACACCGGGGAGCTGTTTTTT,CASSNSNTGELFF
few,TRBJ1-1,NA,TRBV27,TGTGCCAGCCGCCCGGGGGTAGGGATGAACACTGAAGCTTTCTTT,CASRPGVGMNTEAFF
few,TRBJ2-1,NA,TRBV27,TGTGCCAGCACCCCGACTGATTACAATGAGCAGTTCTTC,CASTPTDYNEQFF
NA,TRBJ2-7,NA,TRBV29-1,TGCAGCGTCTCCCCCCGGGGCAACTACGAGCAGTACTTC,CSVSPRGNYEQYF
NA,TRBJ2-7,TRBD1,TRBV5-1,TGCGCCAGCAGCGGGTGGACAGGGGACGAGCAGTACTTC,CASSGWTGDEQYF
many,TRBJ2-1,NA,TRBV11-2,TGTGCCAGCAGCTTAATAGGTGCGCGGAATGAGCAGTTCTTC,CASSLIGARNEQFF
NA,TRBJ1-3,NA,TRBV14,TGTGCCAGCAGCCAAGATGGCGGTACCCCATTCAGGGACACCATATATTTT,CASSQDGGTPFRDTIYF
many,TRBJ1-1,NA,TRBV7-6,TGTGCCAGCAGCTTAGTCGGCGGGCAGCCAGACGAAGGCACTGAAGCTTTCTTT,CASSLVGGQPDEGTEAFF
few,TRBJ2-7,TRBD1,TRBV2,TGTGCCAGCAGGCTCCCGTCTCCGACCCCCTCGGGACAGAGAAAGCGCCTGAGCTCCTACGAGCAGTACTTC,CASRLPSPTPSGQRKRLSSYEQYF
few,TRBJ2-7,NA,TRBV6-5,TGTGCCAGCAGTCCTGGAGGGACCGAGCAGTACTTC,CASSPGGTEQYF
NA,TRBJ1-6,TRBD1,TRBV29-1,TGCAGCGTTGCCGGGGACAGTAATTCACCCCTCCACTTT,CSVAGDSNSPLHF
NA,TRBJ2-1,TRBD2,TRBV27,TGTGCCAGCATAATGGGGCGGGAGGGCGTCTATAAGCAGTTCTTC,CASIMGREGVYKQFF
few,TRBJ2-2,NA,TRBV6-1,TGTGCCAGCAGTATTGGGGGGCCCGGGGAGCTGTTTTTT,CASSIGGPGELFF
NA,TRBJ1-1,NA,TRBV12-3/TRBV12-4,TGTGCCAGCAGTCCCCCGGTCCTCAACACTGAAGCTTTCTTT,CASSPPVLNTEAFF
NA,TRBJ1-6,NA,TRBV4-1,TGCGCCAGCAGCCAAGACCCTGATTCACCCCTCCACTTT,CASSQDPDSPLHF
few,TRBJ1-2,NA,TRBV5-1,TGCGCCAGCAGCTGGGGTGGGGCCCTTGCCTACACCTTC,CASSWGGALAYTF
many,TRBJ1-4,NA,TRBV4-1,TGCGCCAGCAGCCAAGATGGCGGGGTGGATGAAAAACTGTTTTTT,CASSQDGGVDEKLFF
many,TRBJ1-1,NA,TRBV2,TGTGCCAGCAGTGACAGGGGGAACACTGAAGCTTTCTTT,CASSDRGNTEAFF
NA,TRBJ2-2,TRBD2,TRBV27,TGTGCCAGCATTGGGACTAGCGGGAGAAGTTACACCGGGGAGCTGTTTTTT,CASIGTSGRSYTGELFF
NA,TRBJ1-2,NA,TRBV30,TGTGCCTGGAGTCCGAGGGGCCTCTATGGCTACACCTTC,CAWSPRGLYGYTF
many,TRBJ1-5,TRBD1,TRBV19,TGTGCCAGCCGGGACAGGGATTTTAGACCCCAGCATTTT,CASRDRDFRPQHF
NA,TRBJ2-7,NA,TRBV20-1,TGCAGTGCCCGGCGAGGAAGAGGCTCCTACGAGCAGTACTTC,CSARRGRGSYEQYF